The entry below gives a single T cell receptor beta chain sequence along with its context. These data are taken from a study of blood T cell repertoires in COVID-19. Study summary: In each case, the material was cDNA or gDNA derived from T cells, B-cell-depleted T cells, or PBMCs.

The method was immunoSEQ multiplex PCR; TCRdb's version includes in-frame clones alone and lacks a portion of them. The sample has some 110,000 clones, almost 85% seen once. Trimming pared 4 bases from V and 4 bases from J, leaving 15 bases between. Germline CDR1 SGHRS, CDR2 YFSETQ. The CDR3 totals 14 residues. Input material: peripheral blood. This rearrangement joins TRBV5-1 to TRBJ2-7; D is unclear. The TCR sequence derives from a man aged 65 to 85 with active or convalescent COVID-19. The CDR3 bases are TGCGCCAGCAGCCTGGGCCGAACAGCTTACGAGCAGTACTTC. Protein product: CASSLGRTAYEQYF.